Presented here are 6 T cell receptor beta chains from one specimen sequenced in a study of T cells after yellow fever vaccination. TCRdb itself ran the 5' RACE reads through MiXCR, one entry per CDR3 protein. The table lists about 160,000 distinct CDR3 sequences, 6% to 7.5% of them singletons. The source material was CD4+ T cells sorted from PBMCs, sampled roughly 5 days after the first yellow fever vaccination. These receptors all come from a man between 18 and 35 years old who received the YFV17D yellow fever vaccine.

This clonotype was detected many times. The chain is built from TRBV5-1 and TRBJ2-5, with 10 bases aligning to TRBD1. The length of the CDR3 is 16 residues. J was trimmed by 1 base and V by 4 bases; bases with no gene match: 7. Germline V gene data show CDR1 as SGHRS and CDR2 as YFSETQ. The CDR3: CASSHGDRGIQETQYF. CDR3 coding DNA: TGCGCCAGCAGCCACGGGGACAGGGGAATCCAAGAGACCCAGTACTTC.

At least ten counts were recorded for this clonotype. The chain recombines TRBV18 with TRBJ1-2; no definite D call. This CDR3 comprises 13 residues. Trimming took 2 bases from V and 2 from J, leaving 6 bases between them. CDR1 is KGHSH and CDR2 is LQKENI in the germline V gene. The CDR3 is CASSPGPNYGYTF. The CDR3 nucleotides are TGTGCCAGCTCACCAGGGCCGAACTATGGCTACACCTTC.

This clonotype came up many times. This chain links TRBV12-3 or TRBV12-4 with TRBJ1-2, with a tentative D call TRBD1 (6 bases). The CDR3 extends over 13 amino acids. Trimming cost V 1 base and J 8 bases, with 11 bases left between them. CDR3 amino acids: CASSLGRGGGYTF. In nucleotides, the CDR3 is TGTGCCAGCAGTTTAGGCAGGGGTGGCGGCTACACCTTC.

The chain recombines TRBV4-2 with TRBJ1-6, with 7 bases matching TRBD1. Trimming took 1 base from V and 3 from J; bases not matched to a gene: 12. This CDR3 is built from 19 residues. In germline, CDR1 is LGHNA, CDR2 YNFKEQ. CDR3 protein: CASSQGPGTEGLYNSPLHF. CDR3 coding DNA: TGTGCCAGCAGCCAAGGGCCCGGGACAGAAGGCCTCTATAATTCACCCCTCCACTTT.

This clonotype was picked up a small number of times. This chain links TRBV7-2 with TRBJ2-1, with D uncertain. The CDR3 runs to 14 residues. Per germline, CDR1 SGHTA and CDR2 FQGNSA. The ends were cut back, 3 bases at V and 2 bases at J, with 8 bases in the middle. The CDR3 DNA sequence: TGTGCCAGCAGCTTTTTTGGCCCCTACAATGAGCAGTTCTTC. Amino acids: CASSFFGPYNEQFF.

The table lists this clonotype with a few counts. CDR3 DNA sequence: TGTGCCAGCAGTTTCCTCAGGGGGTACACAGATACGCAGTATTTT. Amino acid sequence: CASSFLRGYTDTQYF. The V and J genes are TRBV12-3 or TRBV12-4 and TRBJ2-3; 7 nucleotides line up with TRBD1. V dropped 3 bases and J dropped 2; count of bases not matched to a gene: 5. The CDR3 contains 15 residues.